This T cell receptor (beta chain) was captured in a study of identical twins. Overall study findings and caveats: Insertions ran lower in abundant cord blood beta clonotypes, though not in memory repertoires.

A note on this clonotype: The antigen is not known.

This CDR3 comprises 14 residues. Trimming cost V 0 bases and J 9 bases, with 9 bases left between them. Germline assignment: CDR1 ENHRY and CDR2 SYGVKD. Template switching created a universal primer site, and the cDNA included unique molecular identifiers. TCRdb reanalysed the 5' RACE reads using MiXCR and keeps one entry per CDR3 protein. The repertoire holds 600,000 to 700,000 distinct CDR3 sequences, 21% seen once, with approximately 4.5% in the top ten. The data also belong to a second study, concerning T cells expressing NK-cell markers. That work adds: TCR beta repertoires came from sorted CD3+CD56+NKG2C+, CD3+CD56+NKG2C- and CD3+CD56-NKG2C+ T cells. A range of about 1.0-8% of CD8+ T cells consisted of dominant NKG2C+ clonotypes in 5 to 7 donors.

V and J are TRBV10-3 and TRBJ1-6; D remains unclear. The sample comprised PBMCs. The receptor was isolated from a woman in her late teens or twenties in good health. For the CDR3, the DNA is TGTGCCATCAGTGAGTCGGCCTACATTTCACCCCTCCACTTT. It encodes CAISESAYISPLHF.